This TCR beta chain was found in a study of T cell repertoires in cytomegalovirus infection. Study background: CMV infection plus the matching HLA type was flagged by public TCR beta signatures. Regarding the study as a whole: Totalled public TCR beta family frequency picked out people who carried CMV plus the relevant HLA. HLA-C-restricted TCR beta clonotypes specific for CMV led the ex vivo response.

This CDR3 has 16 residues. Germline V lookup: CDR1 SEHNR, CDR2 FQNEAQ (reference sequence). V lost 5 bases, J lost 0 bases, and 15 bases lay in between. In TCRdb, the reads were re-called with MiXCR into one record per CDR3 protein. Of some 800,000 distinct CDR3 sequences in the sample, under 35% were seen once. To note about this clonotype: Its matching antigen is unknown.

This specimen consisted of cultured CD8+ T cells from PBMCs, obtained from culture after CMV antigen stimulation. The source is a human donor in good health (CMV status not recorded). Some clones in this sample may be carry-over from other donors' samples. This sequence joins TRBV7-9 and TRBJ2-3, with D perhaps TRBD2 (6 bases). CDR3 sequence reads: CASSNPGGYSTDTQYF. CDR3 DNA sequence: TGTGCCAGCAGCAACCCCGGGGGTTACAGCACAGATACGCAGTATTTT.